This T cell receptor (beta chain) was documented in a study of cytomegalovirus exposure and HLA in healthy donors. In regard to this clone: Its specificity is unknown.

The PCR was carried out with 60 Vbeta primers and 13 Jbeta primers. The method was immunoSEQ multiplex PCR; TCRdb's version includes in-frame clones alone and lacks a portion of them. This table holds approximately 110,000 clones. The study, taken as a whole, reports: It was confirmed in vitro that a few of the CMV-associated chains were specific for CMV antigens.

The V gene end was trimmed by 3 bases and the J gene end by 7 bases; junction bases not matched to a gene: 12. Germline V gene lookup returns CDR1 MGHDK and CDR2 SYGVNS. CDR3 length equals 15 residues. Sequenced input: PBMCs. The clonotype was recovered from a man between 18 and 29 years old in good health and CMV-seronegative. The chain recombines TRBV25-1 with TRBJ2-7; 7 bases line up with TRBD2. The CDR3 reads CASSEAGEWGVEQYF. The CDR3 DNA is TGTGCCAGCAGTGAGGCGGGGGAGTGGGGGGTTGAGCAGTACTTC.